The entry below gives a single TCR beta chain sequence along with its context. The antigen remains undetermined. These data belong to a study of T-cell reconstitution after alpha-beta-depleted transplantation in children. General study results and limits: The origin of high day-60 TCRbeta diversity in some patients lay in surviving recipient T cells and thymic progenitors. Newly generated T cells supplied most T-cell counts and diversity one year post-transplant. Where alpha-beta T cells came from about two months after transplant was reportedly several hundred expanded graft clones.

J was trimmed by 5 bases and V by 5 bases; bases with no gene match: 8. There are 13 residues in the CDR3. The germline gives CDR1 DFQATT, CDR2 SNEGSKA (reference sequence). The TCRbeta library incorporated unique molecular identifiers. TCRdb re-called the PCR reads through MiXCR, storing one row per CDR3 protein. The sample holds about a million distinct CDR3 sequences, roughly 31% seen once. The chain links TRBV20-1 to TRBJ1-1; 7 bases map to TRBD1. This clonotype was obtained from a boy younger than two who had a stem cell transplant for SCID, so the T cells may come from the graft donor. Source: PBMCs, mostly from graft donor cells, taken 360 days after TCRalphabeta/CD19-depleted stem cell transplant. The CDR3 sequence: CSAPSRGQTEAFF. The CDR3 coding sequence is TGCAGTGCTCCCTCCAGGGGACAGACTGAAGCTTTCTTT.